What follows describes a single T cell receptor (beta chain). The antigen is not known. Time point indicated: late sampling 161 to 241 days after vaccination in three convalescent patients. The treatment here: roughly 10-day PBMC culture with coronavirus spike peptide pools or control peptides (ViraFEST assay). The data belong to a study of vaccination and CD4 T cells after COVID-19. Whole-study context: Each participant was administered two doses of a vaccine, which was either BNT162b2 or mRNA-1273.

Researchers used the Oncomine TCR Beta short-read assay to sequence DNA from cultured CD4+ T cells. Genomic DNA from cultured CD4+ T cells was extracted. TCRdb reprocessed the PCR reads with MiXCR, giving one entry per CDR3 protein. The table has 20,000 to 30,000 distinct CDR3 sequences, about two fifths seen once. Trimming left V 9 bases short and J 9 bases short, with 23 bases between. Germline CDR1 reads LNHDA; CDR2 reads SQIVND (reference sequence). The CDR3 is 14 residues long. This chain joins TRBV19 and TRBJ1-1; D perhaps matches TRBD1 (6 bases). The source was CD4+ T cells from blood, cultured in vitro, collected about 7 months after SARS-CoV-2 vaccination. The receptor's source is a human donor who had recovered from COVID-19. The CDR3 coding sequence is TGTGCCAGCAGATTGCAGGGGCCTCTCAGCAAAGCTTTCTTT. Its translation is CASRLQGPLSKAFF.